Listed below are T cell receptor beta chains from one sample, sequenced in a study of shared clonotypes between healthy human individuals. Here immunoSEQ multiplex PCR was the method, and the copy in TCRdb shows in-frame clones only, minus some. In the table there are around 1.5 million clones, 98% of which are singletons. The sample comprised naive CD4+ T cells sorted from blood. These receptors were obtained from a young man in good health. Both conserved end residues are part of each CDR3. D genes are given only for firm matches. Size is stated for part of the rows, as once, few or many counts, or as a class when the clone is expanded.

j_gene: TRBJ2-7; v_gene: TRBV6-5; d_gene: TRBD1; abundance: .; CDR3aa: CASSNRGRSYEQYF; CDR3nt: TGTGCCAGCAGTAACAGGGGCCGCTCCTACGAGCAGTACTTC
j_gene: TRBJ1-2; v_gene: TRBV5-6; d_gene: TRBD1; abundance: .; CDR3aa: CASSRTQGAEGYGYTF; CDR3nt: TGTGCCAGCAGCAGGACTCAGGGGGCAGAGGGGTATGGCTACACCTTC
j_gene: TRBJ2-1; v_gene: TRBV7-2; d_gene: TRBD2; abundance: .; CDR3aa: CASSHTLAGTHNEQFF; CDR3nt: TGTGCCAGCAGCCATACGCTAGCGGGAACCCACAATGAGCAGTTCTTC
j_gene: TRBJ2-1; v_gene: TRBV7-9; d_gene: TRBD2; abundance: .; CDR3aa: CASSSLAGSSYNEQFF; CDR3nt: TGTGCCAGCAGCTCATTAGCGGGGAGCTCCTACAATGAGCAGTTCTTC
j_gene: TRBJ2-5; v_gene: TRBV2; d_gene: .; abundance: .; CDR3aa: CASRGYQETQYF; CDR3nt: TGTGCCAGCAGAGGCTACCAAGAGACCCAGTACTTC
j_gene: TRBJ1-2; v_gene: TRBV15; d_gene: .; abundance: .; CDR3aa: CATSRDIAQAAGYTF; CDR3nt: TGTGCCACCAGCAGAGATATCGCACAGGCTGCTGGCTACACCTTC
j_gene: TRBJ2-7; v_gene: TRBV7-6; d_gene: .; abundance: .; CDR3aa: CASSSRGRAGQQYF; CDR3nt: TGTGCCAGCAGCTCTCGAGGGCGGGCGGGGCAGCAGTACTTC
j_gene: TRBJ2-7; v_gene: TRBV11-3; d_gene: TRBD1; abundance: once; CDR3aa: CASSSMTGGSHEQYF; CDR3nt: TGTGCCAGCAGCTCCATGACAGGGGGTAGCCACGAGCAGTACTTC
j_gene: TRBJ1-4; v_gene: TRBV7-8; d_gene: .; abundance: .; CDR3aa: CASSLALRGTNEKLFF; CDR3nt: TGTGCCAGCAGCTTGGCCCTGAGGGGGACTAATGAAAAACTGTTTTTT
j_gene: TRBJ1-4; v_gene: TRBV28; d_gene: .; abundance: .; CDR3aa: CASSSLREYEKLFF; CDR3nt: TGTGCCAGCAGTTCTCTCCGGGAGTATGAAAAACTGTTTTTT
j_gene: TRBJ2-1; v_gene: TRBV10-3; d_gene: .; abundance: once; CDR3aa: CAISETLAIEQFF; CDR3nt: TGTGCCATCAGTGAAACGCTAGCGATTGAGCAGTTCTTC
j_gene: TRBJ2-3; v_gene: TRBV7-2; d_gene: .; abundance: once; CDR3aa: CASSHPGADTQYF; CDR3nt: TGTGCCAGCAGCCATCCTGGGGCAGATACGCAGTATTTT
j_gene: TRBJ2-1; v_gene: TRBV30; d_gene: TRBD2; abundance: .; CDR3aa: CAWGLAEYNEQFF; CDR3nt: TGTGCCTGGGGACTAGCGGAGTACAATGAGCAGTTCTTC
j_gene: TRBJ2-7; v_gene: TRBV11-2; d_gene: TRBD1; abundance: .; CDR3aa: CASRIPGGGTGPTYEQYF; CDR3nt: TGTGCCAGCAGGATCCCAGGAGGCGGGACAGGCCCAACCTACGAGCAGTACTTC
j_gene: TRBJ2-5; v_gene: TRBV7-9; d_gene: .; abundance: .; CDR3aa: CASSPRPGPQETQYF; CDR3nt: TGTGCCAGCAGCCCACGACCGGGACCTCAAGAGACCCAGTACTTC
j_gene: TRBJ2-7; v_gene: TRBV6-5; d_gene: .; abundance: .; CDR3aa: CASSQGNEQYF; CDR3nt: TGTGCCAGCAGTCAGGGTAACGAGCAGTACTTC
j_gene: TRBJ1-2; v_gene: TRBV6-1; d_gene: .; abundance: .; CDR3aa: CASRTVAYGYTF; CDR3nt: TGTGCCAGCAGGACAGTAGCCTATGGCTACACCTTC
j_gene: TRBJ2-3; v_gene: TRBV14; d_gene: .; abundance: once; CDR3aa: CASSTPGLPFVTQYF; CDR3nt: TGTGCCAGCAGCACTCCGGGACTCCCTTTTGTTACGCAGTATTTT
j_gene: TRBJ1-2; v_gene: TRBV4-3; d_gene: .; abundance: .; CDR3aa: CASSQGTGQFTSYGYTF; CDR3nt: TGCGCCAGCAGCCAAGGTACCGGACAGTTCACTTCCTATGGCTACACCTTC